Listed below are T cell receptor beta chains from one sample, sequenced in a study of T cell changes during pregnancy in multiple sclerosis. Sequenced by immunoSEQ multiplex PCR; TCRdb stores in-frame clones only, minus some. The table includes fewer than 90,000 clones, around 94% detected once. The specimen comprised peripheral blood, sampled after pregnancy. These receptors all come from a female donor in good health, enrolled as a control in a pregnancy study. Both conserved end residues are part of each CDR3. A D gene is named only where the DNA matches it firmly. Not every row has a clone size; where given, it reads once, few, many or a size class.

NA | NA | 18 | TRBJ1-3 | TRBV7-9 | CASSLARVLGLSGNTIYF | TGTGCCAGCAGCTTAGCGAGGGTATTGGGTCTCTCTGGAAACACCATATATTTT
NA | TRBD2 | 14 | TRBJ2-3 | TRBV7-9 | CASRPLGGTDTQYF | TGTGCCAGCAGACCTCTGGGGGGGACAGATACGCAGTATTTT
few | TRBD1 | 15 | TRBJ1-2 | TRBV7-9 | CASSASVWDRDGYTF | TGTGCCAGCAGCGCGTCGGTCTGGGACAGGGATGGCTACACCTTC
NA | NA | 16 | TRBJ2-1 | TRBV5-1 | CASSHKRANSYNEQFF | TGCGCCAGCAGTCATAAGCGGGCTAACTCCTACAATGAGCAGTTCTTC
NA | NA | 18 | TRBJ2-2 | TRBV10-3 | CAISQPPLKAANTGELFF | TGTGCCATCAGCCAACCTCCCCTGAAAGCGGCGAACACCGGGGAGCTGTTTTTT
NA | NA | 14 | TRBJ1-4 | TRBV25-1 | CASSDTEGREKLFF | TGTGCCAGCAGTGATACTGAGGGGAGGGAAAAACTGTTTTTT
NA | NA | 11 | TRBJ2-1 | TRBV2 | CASGPVREQFF | TGTGCCAGCGGCCCAGTCAGAGAGCAGTTCTTC
NA | NA | 13 | TRBJ1-1 | TRBV6-1 | CASSEAMNTEAFF | TGTGCCAGCAGTGAAGCCATGAACACTGAAGCTTTCTTT
NA | TRBD1 | 15 | TRBJ2-2 | TRBV5-6 | CASSFGTGETGELFF | TGTGCCAGCAGCTTCGGGACAGGAGAGACCGGGGAGCTGTTTTTT
NA | NA | 14 | TRBJ2-3 | TRBV5-1 | CASRGHLQGDTQYF | TGCGCCAGCAGGGGTCACCTTCAGGGAGATACGCAGTATTTT
NA | TRBD1 | 16 | TRBJ2-7 | TRBV5-6 | CASSPQRDRVTVEQYF | TGTGCCAGCAGCCCGCAACGGGACAGGGTTACAGTCGAGCAGTACTTC
NA | TRBD1 | 13 | TRBJ1-2 | TRBV6-4 | CASRGQGGYGYTF | TGTGCCAGCAGAGGACAGGGGGGCTATGGCTACACCTTC
NA | NA | 14 | TRBJ1-1 | TRBV19 | CASSPRAPNTEAFF | TGTGCCAGTAGTCCCAGGGCACCGAACACTGAAGCTTTCTTT
once | TRBD2 | 15 | TRBJ2-2 | TRBV5-1 | CASRDGLASTGELFF | TGCGCCAGCAGGGACGGACTAGCGTCCACCGGGGAGCTGTTTTTT
once | NA | 15 | TRBJ2-3 | TRBV18 | CASSPGGGPTYTQYF | TGTGCCAGCTCACCAGGTGGAGGGCCCACCTATACGCAGTATTTT